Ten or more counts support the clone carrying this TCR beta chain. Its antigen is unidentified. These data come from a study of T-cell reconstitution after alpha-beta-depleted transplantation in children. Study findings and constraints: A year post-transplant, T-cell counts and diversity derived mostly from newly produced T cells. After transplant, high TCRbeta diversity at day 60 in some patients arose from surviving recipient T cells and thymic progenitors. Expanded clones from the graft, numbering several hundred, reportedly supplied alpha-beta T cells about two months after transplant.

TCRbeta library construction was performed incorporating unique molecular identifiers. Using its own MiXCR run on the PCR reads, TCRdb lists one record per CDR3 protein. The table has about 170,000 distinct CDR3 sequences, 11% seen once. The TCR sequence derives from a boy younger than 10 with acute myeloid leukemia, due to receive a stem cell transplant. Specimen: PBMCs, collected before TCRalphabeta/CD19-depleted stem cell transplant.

This CDR3 reads CASWKAGTYNEQFF. CDR3 bases: TGTGCCAGCTGGAAAGCGGGCACATACAATGAGCAGTTCTTC. The chain carries TRBV27 and TRBJ2-1; a possible D gene is TRBD2 (6 bases). There are 14 residues in the CDR3. Looked up from germline, CDR1 is MNHEY and CDR2 is SMNVEV (reference sequence). The ends were cut back, 8 bases at V and 4 bases at J, with 15 bases in the middle.